The clone carrying this T cell receptor beta chain was seen more than once but under ten times. Its target is unknown. The data originate from a study of regulatory dendritic cells for organ transplantation. This table comes from immunoSEQ multiplex PCR, and its TCRdb copy is limited to in-frame clones, with some not included. The sample includes 35,000 to 45,000 clones, around 90% of them seen just once. Study-wide results and caveats: Among resting subsets, memory CD8+ cells contained the most alloreactive clonotypes. Regulatory dendritic cells appeared to expand memory CD8+ clones less than mature ones.

Germline loops: CDR1 SEHNR, CDR2 FQNEAQ (reference sequence). The CDR3 spans 13 residues. With 5 bases removed from V and 3 bases from J, the gap between germline ends came to 11 bases. The rearrangement links TRBV7-9 to TRBJ2-7, with D possibly TRBD2 on 6 matching bases. The sequence was collected from a human donor in good health. Sequencing was done on a sample of naive CD8+ T cells from blood. Subset given: CD45RA+ naive T cells. The CDR3 reads CASSPNGGYEQYF. The CDR3 DNA reads TGTGCCAGCAGCCCAAACGGGGGCTACGAGCAGTACTTC.